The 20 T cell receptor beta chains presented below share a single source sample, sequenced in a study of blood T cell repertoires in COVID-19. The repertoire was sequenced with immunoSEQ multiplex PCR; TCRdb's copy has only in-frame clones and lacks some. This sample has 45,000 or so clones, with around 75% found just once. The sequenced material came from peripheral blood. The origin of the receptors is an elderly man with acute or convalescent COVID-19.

This CDR3 reads CASSLEGLASHEQYF. The CDR3 region has the DNA TGTGCCAGCAGCTTGGAAGGACTAGCGAGCCACGAGCAGTACTTC. The genes are TRBV5-4 and TRBJ2-7, with 9 bases identical to TRBD2. There are 15 residues in the CDR3. Germline trimming cut 0 bases from V and 5 bases from J; bases unmatched to any gene: 6. The germline CDR1 and CDR2 sequences are SGHNT and YYREEE (reference sequence).

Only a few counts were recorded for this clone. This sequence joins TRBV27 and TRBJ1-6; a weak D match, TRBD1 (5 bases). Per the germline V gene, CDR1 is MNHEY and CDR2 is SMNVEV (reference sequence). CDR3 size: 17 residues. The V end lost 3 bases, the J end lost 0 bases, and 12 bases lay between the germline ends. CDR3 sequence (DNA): TGTGCCAGCAGTTTCCGACAGATGGGCTCCTATAATTCACCCCTCCACTTT. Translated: CASSFRQMGSYNSPLHF.

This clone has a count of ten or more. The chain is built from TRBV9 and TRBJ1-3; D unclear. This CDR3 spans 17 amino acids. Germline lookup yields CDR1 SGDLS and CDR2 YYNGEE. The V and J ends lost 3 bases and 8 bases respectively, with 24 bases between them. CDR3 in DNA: TGTGCCAGCAGCGCCGAAGGAGGGTCCTCCAGCGGAGACACCATATATTTT. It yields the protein CASSAEGGSSSGDTIYF.

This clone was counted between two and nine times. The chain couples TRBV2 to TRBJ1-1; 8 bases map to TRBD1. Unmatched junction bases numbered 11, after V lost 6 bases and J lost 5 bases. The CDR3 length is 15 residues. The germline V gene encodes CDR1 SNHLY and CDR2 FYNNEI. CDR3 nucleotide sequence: TGTGCCAGCAGGGCCCTTGGGACAGGTGCGACTGAAGCTTTCTTT. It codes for CASRALGTGATEAFF.

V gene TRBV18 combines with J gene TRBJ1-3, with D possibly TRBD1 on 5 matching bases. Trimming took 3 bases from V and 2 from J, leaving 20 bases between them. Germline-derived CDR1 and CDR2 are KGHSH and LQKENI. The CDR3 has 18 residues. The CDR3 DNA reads TGTGCCAGCTCACCCTCCACACGGGGGGTAGCAGCTGGAAACACCATATATTTT. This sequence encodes CASSPSTRGVAAGNTIYF. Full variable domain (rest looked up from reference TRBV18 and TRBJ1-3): NAGVMQNPRHLVRRRGQEARLRCSPMKGHSHVYWYRQLPEEGLKFMVYLQKENIIDESGMPKERFSAEFPKEGPSILRIQQVVRGDSAAYFCASSPSTRGVAAGNTIYFGEGSWLTVV.

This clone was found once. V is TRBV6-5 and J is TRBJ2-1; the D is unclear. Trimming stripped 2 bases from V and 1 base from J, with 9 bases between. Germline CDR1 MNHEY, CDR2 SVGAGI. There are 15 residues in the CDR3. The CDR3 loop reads CASSYSQRSYNEQFF. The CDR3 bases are TGTGCCAGCAGTTACAGCCAGAGGTCCTACAATGAGCAGTTCTTC.

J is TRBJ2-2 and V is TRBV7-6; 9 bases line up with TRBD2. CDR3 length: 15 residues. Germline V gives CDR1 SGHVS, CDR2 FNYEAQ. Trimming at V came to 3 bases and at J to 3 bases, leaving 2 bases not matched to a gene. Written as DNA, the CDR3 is TGTGCCAGCAGCTTGGCGGGAGGGTACACCGGGGAGCTGTTTTTT. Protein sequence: CASSLAGGYTGELFF.

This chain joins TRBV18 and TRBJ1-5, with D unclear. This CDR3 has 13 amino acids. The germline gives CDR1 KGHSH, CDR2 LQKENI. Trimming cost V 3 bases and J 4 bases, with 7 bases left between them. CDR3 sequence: CASSPGRNQPQHF. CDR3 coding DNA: TGTGCCAGCTCACCCGGGAGAAATCAGCCCCAGCATTTT. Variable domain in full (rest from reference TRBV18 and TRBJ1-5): NAGVMQNPRHLVRRRGQEARLRCSPMKGHSHVYWYRQLPEEGLKFMVYLQKENIIDESGMPKERFSAEFPKEGPSILRIQQVVRGDSAAYFCASSPGRNQPQHFGDGTRLSIL.

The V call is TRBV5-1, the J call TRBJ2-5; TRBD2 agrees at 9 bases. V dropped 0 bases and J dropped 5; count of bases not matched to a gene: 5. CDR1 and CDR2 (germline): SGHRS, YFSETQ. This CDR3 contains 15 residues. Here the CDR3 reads CASSLGSGRFETQYF. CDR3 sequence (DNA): TGCGCCAGCAGCTTGGGTAGCGGGAGATTCGAGACCCAGTACTTC.

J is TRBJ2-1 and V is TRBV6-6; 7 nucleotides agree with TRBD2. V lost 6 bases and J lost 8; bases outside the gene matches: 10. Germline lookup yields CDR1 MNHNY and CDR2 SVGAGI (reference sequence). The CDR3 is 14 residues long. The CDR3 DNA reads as TGTGCCAGCAGGGGGACCGGGACTACCTATGAGCAGTTCTTC. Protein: CASRGTGTTYEQFF.

The CDR3 DNA reads TGTGCCAGTTTCGGGACAGACCACTACGAGCAGTACTTC. This sequence encodes CASFGTDHYEQYF. The chain couples TRBV6-5 to TRBJ2-7; 7 positions match TRBD1. V dropped 9 bases and J dropped 3; count of bases not matched to a gene: 8. This CDR3 is 13 amino acids long. Germline V gene lookup returns CDR1 MNHEY and CDR2 SVGAGI.

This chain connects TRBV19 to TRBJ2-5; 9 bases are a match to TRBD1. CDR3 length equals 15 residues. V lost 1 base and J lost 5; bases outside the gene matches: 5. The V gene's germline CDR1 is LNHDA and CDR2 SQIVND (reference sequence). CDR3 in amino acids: CASSIAGTGRETQYF. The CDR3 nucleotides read TGTGCCAGTAGTATAGCTGGGACAGGGAGGGAGACCCAGTACTTC.

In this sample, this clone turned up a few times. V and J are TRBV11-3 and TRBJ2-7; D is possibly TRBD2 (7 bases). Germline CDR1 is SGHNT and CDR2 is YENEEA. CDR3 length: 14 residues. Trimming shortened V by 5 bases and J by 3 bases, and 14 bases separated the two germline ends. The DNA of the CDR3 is TGTGCCAGCAGCCAAGGGGGAGGGGGCTACGAGCAGTACTTC. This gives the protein CASSQGGGGYEQYF.

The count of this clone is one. For the CDR3, the DNA is TGTGCCAGCACCCGGGTCGGTTACAATGAGCAGTTCTTC. Translation gives CASTRVGYNEQFF. The gene calls are TRBV11-2 and TRBJ2-1; D unresolved. The germline V and J ends were trimmed by 7 bases and 4 bases, with 11 bases remaining between them. This CDR3 is 13 amino acids long. CDR1 is SGHAT and CDR2 is FQNNGV in the germline V gene.

CDR3 amino acids: CASSVGNGGELFF. The CDR3 bases are TGTGCCAGCAGCGTAGGAAACGGCGGGGAGCTGTTTTTT. The chain has TRBV9 and TRBJ2-2, with no clear D. V lost 0 bases and J lost 7, with 7 bases in between. CDR1 is SGDLS and CDR2 is YYNGEE in the germline V gene. This CDR3 has 13 residues.

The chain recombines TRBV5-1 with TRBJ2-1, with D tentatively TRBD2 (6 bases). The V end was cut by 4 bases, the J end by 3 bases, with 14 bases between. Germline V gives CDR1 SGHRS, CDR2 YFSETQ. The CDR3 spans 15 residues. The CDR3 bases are TGCGCCAGCAGCCCGGAGGGCGGTAGCTACAATGAGCAGTTCTTC. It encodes CASSPEGGSYNEQFF.

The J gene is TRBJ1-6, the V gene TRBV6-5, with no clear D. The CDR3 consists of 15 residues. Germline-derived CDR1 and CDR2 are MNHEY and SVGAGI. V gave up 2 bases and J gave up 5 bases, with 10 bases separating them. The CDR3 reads CASSYARSHNSPLHF. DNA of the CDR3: TGTGCCAGCAGTTACGCGAGATCCCATAATTCACCCCTCCACTTT.

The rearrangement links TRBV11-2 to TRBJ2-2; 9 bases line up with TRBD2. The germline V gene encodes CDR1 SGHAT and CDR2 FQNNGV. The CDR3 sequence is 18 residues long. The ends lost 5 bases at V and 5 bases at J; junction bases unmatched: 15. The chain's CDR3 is CASSRSWREGRKTGELFF. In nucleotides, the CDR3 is TGTGCCAGCAGCCGTTCGTGGCGGGAGGGCCGGAAAACCGGGGAGCTGTTTTTT.

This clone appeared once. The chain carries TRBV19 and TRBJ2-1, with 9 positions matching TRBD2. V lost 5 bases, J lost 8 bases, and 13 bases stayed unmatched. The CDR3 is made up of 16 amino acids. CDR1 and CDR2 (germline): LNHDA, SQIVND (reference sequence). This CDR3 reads CASSGGSGREEDEQFF. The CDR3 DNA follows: TGTGCCAGTAGTGGGGGTAGCGGGAGAGAGGAGGATGAGCAGTTCTTC.

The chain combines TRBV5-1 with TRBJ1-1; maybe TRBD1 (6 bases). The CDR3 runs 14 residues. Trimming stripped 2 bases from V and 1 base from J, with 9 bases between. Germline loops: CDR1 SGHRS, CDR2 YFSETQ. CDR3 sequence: CASSFQTGNTEAFF. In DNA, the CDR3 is TGCGCCAGCAGCTTTCAGACAGGGAACACTGAAGCTTTCTTT.